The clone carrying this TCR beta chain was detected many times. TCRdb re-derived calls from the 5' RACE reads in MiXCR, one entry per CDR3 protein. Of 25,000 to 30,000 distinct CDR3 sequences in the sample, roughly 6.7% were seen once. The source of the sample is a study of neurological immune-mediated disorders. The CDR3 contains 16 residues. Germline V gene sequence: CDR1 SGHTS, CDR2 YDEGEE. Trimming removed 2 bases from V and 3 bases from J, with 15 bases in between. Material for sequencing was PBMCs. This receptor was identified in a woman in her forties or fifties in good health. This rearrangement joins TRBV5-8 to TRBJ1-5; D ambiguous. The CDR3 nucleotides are TGTGCCAGCAGCTTTGTAGGCCCAGGACTCAATCAGCCCCAGCATTTT. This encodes CASSFVGPGLNQPQHF.